This T cell receptor (beta chain) was identified in a study of T cell repertoires in cytomegalovirus infection. Study details: Public TCR beta signatures were indicative of both CMV infection and a matching HLA type.

The CDR3 spans 16 residues. V dropped 2 bases and J dropped 10; count of bases not matched to a gene: 10. Germline loops: CDR1 SGHAT, CDR2 FQDESV (reference sequence). Of note for this clonotype: Its cognate antigen is unknown.

Study outcomes and limitations: Based on cumulative public TCR beta family frequency, carriers of CMV plus the relevant HLA were identified. There were HLA-C-restricted CMV-specific TCR beta clonotypes dominating the ex vivo response.

TCRdb reprocessed the reads via MiXCR and lists one record per CDR3 protein. The sample has hundreds of thousands of distinct CDR3 sequences, about 17% seen once. The chain links TRBV11-1 to TRBJ2-1, with 11 bases lining up with TRBD2. The sequencing sample was made of PBMCs. This TCR came from a human donor in good health (CMV status not recorded). Some clones in this sample may be carry-over from other donors' samples. CDR3 in amino acids: CASSLLSSGGRREQFF. The DNA of the CDR3 is TGTGCCAGCAGCTTATTGTCTAGCGGGGGGCGACGGGAGCAGTTCTTC.